Listed below are T cell receptor beta chains from one sample, sequenced in a study of cytomegalovirus exposure and HLA in healthy donors. Measured with immunoSEQ multiplex PCR; TCRdb has only the in-frame clones, and not every one. Of about 160,000 clones in the sample, about 85% were seen once. Sequencing used PBMCs. All receptors derive from a young man in good health and CMV-seropositive. CDR3s include the opening cysteine and the closing phenylalanine or tryptophan. Fields, in order: clone size, J gene, D gene, V gene, CDR3 protein, CDR3 DNA. D genes are given only for firm matches. A row's size may be missing; if present it is once, few, many or a size class.

once | TRBJ1-5 | TRBD1 | TRBV19 | CASTPGQGDSQPQHF | TGTGCCAGTACCCCTGGACAGGGGGATTCTCAGCCCCAGCATTTT
NA | TRBJ2-2 | NA | TRBV4-3 | CASSQVSGGWGTGELFF | TGCGCCAGCAGCCAAGTATCGGGGGGCTGGGGCACCGGGGAGCTGTTTTTT
NA | TRBJ1-6 | NA | TRBV5-1 | CASSLGQNNSPLHF | TGCGCCAGCAGCTTGGGACAGAATAATTCACCCCTCCACTTT
few | TRBJ2-7 | NA | TRBV27 | CASSLEGSYEQYF | TGTGCCAGCAGTTTAGAGGGCTCCTACGAGCAGTACTTC
NA | TRBJ1-2 | NA | TRBV23-1 | CASSQSWAGDYGYTF | TGCGCCAGCAGTCAATCCTGGGCAGGGGACTATGGCTACACCTTC
NA | TRBJ1-1 | NA | TRBV6-4 | CASSEDRNTEAFF | TGTGCCAGCAGTGAGGACAGGAACACTGAAGCTTTCTTT
NA | TRBJ1-1 | NA | TRBV29-1 | CSVEDRPLAMNTEAFF | TGCAGCGTTGAAGACCGACCGTTAGCTATGAACACTGAAGCTTTCTTT
NA | TRBJ2-2 | TRBD2 | TRBV9 | CASSLSERGVNTGELFF | TGTGCCAGCAGCCTGAGTGAGCGGGGGGTCAACACCGGGGAGCTGTTTTTT
NA | TRBJ2-1 | NA | TRBV5-5 | CASLKEVSSYNEQFF | TGTGCCAGCCTCAAAGAGGTGAGCTCCTACAATGAGCAGTTCTTC
NA | TRBJ1-4 | TRBD1 | TRBV6-1 | CASSEGDRDPSTNEKLFF | TGTGCCAGCAGTGAGGGAGACAGGGACCCGTCAACTAATGAAAAACTGTTTTTT
NA | TRBJ2-4 | TRBD1 | TRBV29-1 | CSGRKGASDSQYF | TGCAGCGGGAGAAAGGGGGCGTCGGACAGTCAGTACTTC
NA | TRBJ1-2 | TRBD1 | TRBV6-5 | CASGQDRGYGYTF | TGTGCCAGCGGCCAGGACAGGGGATATGGCTACACCTTC
NA | TRBJ1-2 | NA | TRBV14 | CASSQVGSHYGYTF | TGTGCCAGCAGCCAAGTGGGCAGTCACTATGGCTACACCTTC
NA | TRBJ2-2 | NA | TRBV7-2 | CASSLDAGVPGELFF | TGTGCCAGCAGCTTAGACGCAGGGGTCCCCGGGGAGCTGTTTTTT
NA | TRBJ1-6 | NA | TRBV7-9 | CASSPRPGANSPLHF | TGTGCCAGCAGCCCGCGTCCAGGGGCTAATTCACCCCTCCACTTT
NA | TRBJ2-1 | TRBD2 | TRBV4-1 | CASSWRGDYNEQFF | TGCGCCAGCAGCTGGCGGGGGGATTACAATGAGCAGTTCTTC
NA | TRBJ2-7 | NA | TRBV11-2 | CASSPIKGPRDYEQYF | TGTGCCAGCAGCCCAATTAAAGGTCCGCGGGACTACGAGCAGTACTTC
NA | TRBJ1-1 | NA | TRBV6-1 | CAYRYRAENTEAFF | TGTGCCTACCGATACAGGGCCGAGAACACTGAAGCTTTCTTT
NA | TRBJ1-1 | NA | TRBV4-1 | CASSAHLNEAFF | TGCGCCAGCAGCGCCCACTTGAATGAAGCTTTCTTT
NA | TRBJ1-1 | NA | TRBV7-9 | CASSSEQAEAFF | TGTGCCAGCAGCTCCGAACAGGCTGAAGCTTTCTTT
NA | TRBJ1-3 | NA | TRBV18 | CASSPLEGDTIYF | TGTGCCAGCTCACCACTCGAGGGGGACACCATATATTTT